This TCR beta chain was sequenced during a study of OX40 agonist ivuxolimab in advanced cancers. Study summary: Aged about 23 to 90 with a mean of approximately 57 years, they were about 78% male. Partial responses were achieved by three patients, one with hepatocellular carcinoma and two with cutaneous melanoma.

Regarding the study as a whole: Circulating CD4+ and CD8+ T cells showed clonal expansion by week 6 at 0.1 to 3.0 mg/kg. Researchers report that CD8+ T cells had, on average, more expanded clones than CD4+.

The V gene end was trimmed by 5 bases and the J gene end by 7 bases; junction bases not matched to a gene: 13. This CDR3 region has 15 residues. In germline, CDR1 is SGHTA, CDR2 FQGNSA. The assay was immunoSEQ multiplex PCR, and TCRdb's table has in-frame clones only and misses some. The sample carries tens of thousands of clones, 70% to 90% recorded once. A word on this clone: What it binds is unknown.

This sequence joins TRBV7-2 and TRBJ2-5, with 7 nucleotides matching TRBD2. This receptor was identified in an adult with an advanced solid tumor such as melanoma, head and neck, liver or kidney cancer. The material sequenced was CD4+ or CD8+ T cells sorted from blood, taken in a trial of the OX40 agonist ivuxolimab. The CDR3 DNA reads as TGTGCCAGCAGCCAAGATGCGGGAGAAGGTTGGACCCAGTACTTC. This encodes CASSQDAGEGWTQYF. The full variable domain, in which reference TRBV7-2 and TRBJ2-5 provide the parts outside the CDR3, is GAGVSQSPSNKVTEKGKDVELRCDPISGHTALYWYRQSLGQGLEFLIYFQGNSAPDKSGLPSDRFSAERTGGSVSTLTIQRTQQEDSAVYLCASSQDAGEGWTQYFGPGTRLLVL.